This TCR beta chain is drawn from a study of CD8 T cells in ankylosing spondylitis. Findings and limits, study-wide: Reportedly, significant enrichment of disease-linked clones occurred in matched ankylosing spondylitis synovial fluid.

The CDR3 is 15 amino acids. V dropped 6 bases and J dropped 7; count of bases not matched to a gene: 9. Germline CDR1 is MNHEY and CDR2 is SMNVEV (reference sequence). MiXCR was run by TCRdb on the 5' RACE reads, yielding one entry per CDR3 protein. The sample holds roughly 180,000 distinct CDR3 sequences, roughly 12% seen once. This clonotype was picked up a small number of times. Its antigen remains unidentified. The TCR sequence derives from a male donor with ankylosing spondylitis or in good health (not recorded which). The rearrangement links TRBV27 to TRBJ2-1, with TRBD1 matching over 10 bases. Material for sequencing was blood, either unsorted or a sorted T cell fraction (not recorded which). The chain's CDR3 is CASSLRDRGGNEQFF. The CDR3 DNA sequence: TGTGCCAGCAGCCTCCGGGACAGGGGTGGTAATGAGCAGTTCTTC.